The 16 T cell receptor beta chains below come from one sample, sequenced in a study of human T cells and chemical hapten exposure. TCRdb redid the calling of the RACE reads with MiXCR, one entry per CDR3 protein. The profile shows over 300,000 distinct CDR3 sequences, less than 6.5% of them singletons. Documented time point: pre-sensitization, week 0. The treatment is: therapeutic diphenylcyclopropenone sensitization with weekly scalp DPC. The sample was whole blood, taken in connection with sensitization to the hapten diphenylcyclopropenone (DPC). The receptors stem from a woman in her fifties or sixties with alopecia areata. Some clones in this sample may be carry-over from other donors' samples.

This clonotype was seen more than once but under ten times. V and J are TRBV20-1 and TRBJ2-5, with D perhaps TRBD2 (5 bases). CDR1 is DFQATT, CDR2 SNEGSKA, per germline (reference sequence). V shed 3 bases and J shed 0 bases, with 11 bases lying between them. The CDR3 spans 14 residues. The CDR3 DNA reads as TGCAGTGCTAGGAGCGGATGGTACCAAGAGACCCAGTACTTC. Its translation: CSARSGWYQETQYF.

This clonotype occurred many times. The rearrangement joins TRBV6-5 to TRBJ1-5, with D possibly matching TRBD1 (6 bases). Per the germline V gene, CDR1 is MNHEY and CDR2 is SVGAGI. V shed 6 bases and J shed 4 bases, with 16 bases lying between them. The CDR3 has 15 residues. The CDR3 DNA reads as TGTGCCAGCAGGACATCAGGGGCGGCGAATCAGCCCCAGCATTTT. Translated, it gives CASRTSGAANQPQHF.

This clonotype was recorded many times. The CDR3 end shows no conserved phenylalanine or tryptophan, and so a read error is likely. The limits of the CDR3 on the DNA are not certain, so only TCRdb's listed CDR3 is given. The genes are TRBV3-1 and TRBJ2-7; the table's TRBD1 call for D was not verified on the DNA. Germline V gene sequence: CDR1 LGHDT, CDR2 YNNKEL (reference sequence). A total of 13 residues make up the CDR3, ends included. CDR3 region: CASSHAIRDRGRI.

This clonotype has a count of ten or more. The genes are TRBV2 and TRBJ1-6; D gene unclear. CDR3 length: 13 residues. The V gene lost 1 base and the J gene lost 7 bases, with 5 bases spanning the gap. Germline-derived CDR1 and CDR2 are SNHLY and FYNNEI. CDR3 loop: CASSEGGNSPLHF. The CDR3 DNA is TGTGCCAGCAGTGAAGGAGGGAATTCACCCCTCCACTTT.

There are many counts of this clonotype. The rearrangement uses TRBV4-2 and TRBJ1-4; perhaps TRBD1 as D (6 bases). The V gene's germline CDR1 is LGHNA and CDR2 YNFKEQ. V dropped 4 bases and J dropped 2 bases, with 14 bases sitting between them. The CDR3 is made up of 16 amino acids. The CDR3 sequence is CASSRRKGGTNEKLFF. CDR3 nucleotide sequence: TGTGCCAGCAGCCGACGGAAAGGGGGGACTAATGAAAAACTGTTTTTT.

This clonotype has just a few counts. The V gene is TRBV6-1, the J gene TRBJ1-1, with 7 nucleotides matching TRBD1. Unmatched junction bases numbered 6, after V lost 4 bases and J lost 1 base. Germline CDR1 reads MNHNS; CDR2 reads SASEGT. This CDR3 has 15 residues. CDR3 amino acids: CASSARDSRNTEAFF. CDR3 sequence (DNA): TGTGCCAGCAGTGCTAGGGACAGCCGGAACACTGAAGCTTTCTTT.

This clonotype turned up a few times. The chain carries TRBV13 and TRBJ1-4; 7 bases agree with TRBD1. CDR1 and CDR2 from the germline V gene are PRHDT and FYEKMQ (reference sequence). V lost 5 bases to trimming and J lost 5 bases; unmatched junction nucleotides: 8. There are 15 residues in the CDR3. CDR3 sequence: CASSTRQGGNEKLFF. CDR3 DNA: TGTGCCAGCAGCACCCGACAGGGAGGAAATGAAAAACTGTTTTTT. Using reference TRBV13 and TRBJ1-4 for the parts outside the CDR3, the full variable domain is AAGVIQSPRHLIKEKRETATLKCYPIPRHDTVYWYQQGPGQDPQFLISFYEKMQSDKGSIPDRFSAQQFSDYHSELNMSSLELGDSALYFCASSTRQGGNEKLFFGSGTQLSVL.

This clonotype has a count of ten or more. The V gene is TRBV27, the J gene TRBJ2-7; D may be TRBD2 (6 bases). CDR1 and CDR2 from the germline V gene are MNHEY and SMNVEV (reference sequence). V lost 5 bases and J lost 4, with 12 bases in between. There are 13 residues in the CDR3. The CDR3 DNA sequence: TGTGCCAGCAGTAGGGCGGGATCTTACGAGCAGTACTTC. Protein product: CASSRAGSYEQYF.

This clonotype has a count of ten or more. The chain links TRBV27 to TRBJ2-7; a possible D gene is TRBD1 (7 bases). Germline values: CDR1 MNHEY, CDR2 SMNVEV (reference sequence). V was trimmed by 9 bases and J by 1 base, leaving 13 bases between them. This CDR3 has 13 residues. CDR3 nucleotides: TGTGCCAGTGGGGACAGCGGGTCCTACGAGCAGTACTTC. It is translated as CASGDSGSYEQYF.

CDR3 region: CASSYSLGEGEQPQHF. CDR3 coding DNA: TGTGCCAGCAGTTACTCCCTCGGGGAGGGAGAACAGCCCCAGCATTTT. This chain joins TRBV6-2 or TRBV6-3 and TRBJ1-5; no clear D gene. Trimming shortened V by 0 bases and J by 7 bases, and 16 bases separated the two germline ends. The CDR3 covers 16 residues. Germline V gene sequence: CDR1 MNHEY, CDR2 SVGEGT.

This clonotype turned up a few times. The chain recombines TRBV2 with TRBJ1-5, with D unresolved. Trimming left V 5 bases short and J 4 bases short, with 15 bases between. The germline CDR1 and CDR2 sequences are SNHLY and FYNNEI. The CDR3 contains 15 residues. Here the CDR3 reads CASSSERQPNQPQHF. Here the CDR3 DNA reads TGTGCCAGCAGTTCTGAGAGACAACCGAATCAGCCCCAGCATTTT.

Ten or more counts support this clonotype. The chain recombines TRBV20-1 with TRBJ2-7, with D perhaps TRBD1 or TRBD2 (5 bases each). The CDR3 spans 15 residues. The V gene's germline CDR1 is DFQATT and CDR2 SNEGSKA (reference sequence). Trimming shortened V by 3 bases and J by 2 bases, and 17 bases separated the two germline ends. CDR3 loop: CSASSGRDRTYEQYF. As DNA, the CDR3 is TGCAGTGCTAGTTCCGGCAGGGACCGAACCTACGAGCAGTACTTC.

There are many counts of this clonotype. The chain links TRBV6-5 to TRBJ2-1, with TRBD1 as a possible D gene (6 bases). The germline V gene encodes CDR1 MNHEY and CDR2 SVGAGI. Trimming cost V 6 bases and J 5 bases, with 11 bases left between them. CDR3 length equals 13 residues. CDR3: CASSPDSDNEQFF. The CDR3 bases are TGTGCCAGCAGCCCGGACAGTGACAATGAGCAGTTCTTC.

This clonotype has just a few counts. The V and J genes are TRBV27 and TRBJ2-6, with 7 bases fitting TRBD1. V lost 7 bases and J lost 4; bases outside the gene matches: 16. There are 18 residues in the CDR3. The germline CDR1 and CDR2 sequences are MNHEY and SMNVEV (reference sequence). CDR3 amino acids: CASTELRTGLGGANVLTF. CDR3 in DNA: TGTGCCAGCACTGAACTTAGGACAGGCCTTGGAGGGGCCAACGTCCTGACTTTC.

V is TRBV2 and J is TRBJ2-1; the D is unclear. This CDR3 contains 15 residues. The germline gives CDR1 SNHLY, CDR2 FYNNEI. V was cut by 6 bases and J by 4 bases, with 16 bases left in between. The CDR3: CASSASGVLYNEQFF. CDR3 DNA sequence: TGTGCCAGCAGCGCTAGTGGGGTCCTGTACAATGAGCAGTTCTTC.

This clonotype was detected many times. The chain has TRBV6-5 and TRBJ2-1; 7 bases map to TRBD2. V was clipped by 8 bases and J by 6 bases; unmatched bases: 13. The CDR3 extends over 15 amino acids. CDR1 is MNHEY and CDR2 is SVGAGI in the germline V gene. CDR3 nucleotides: TGTGCCAGCGGGGGGGGACTATTCCAATTCAATGAGCAGTTCTTC. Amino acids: CASGGGLFQFNEQFF.